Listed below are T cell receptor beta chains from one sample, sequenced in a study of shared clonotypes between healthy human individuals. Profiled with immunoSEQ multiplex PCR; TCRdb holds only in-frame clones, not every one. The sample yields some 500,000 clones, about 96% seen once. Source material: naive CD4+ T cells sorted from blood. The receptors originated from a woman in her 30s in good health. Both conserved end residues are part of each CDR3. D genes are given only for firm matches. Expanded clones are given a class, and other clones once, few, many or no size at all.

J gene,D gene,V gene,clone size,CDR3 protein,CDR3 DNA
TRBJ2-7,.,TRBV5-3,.,CARSYSLGHPNYEQYF,TGTGCCAGAAGCTACTCCCTGGGACACCCAAACTACGAGCAGTACTTC
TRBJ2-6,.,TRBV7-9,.,CASSSLKYHQSRANVLTF,TGTGCCAGCAGCTCACTAAAATACCATCAAAGTCGGGCCAACGTCCTGACTTTC
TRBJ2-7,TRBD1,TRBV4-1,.,CASSRQSGDRGYEQYF,TGCGCCAGCAGCCGCCAGTCAGGGGACAGGGGTTACGAGCAGTACTTC
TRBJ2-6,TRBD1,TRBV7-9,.,CASSIYGTGARGANVLTF,TGTGCCAGCAGCATATACGGGACAGGGGCACGTGGGGCCAACGTCCTGACTTTC
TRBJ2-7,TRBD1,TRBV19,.,CASSPGTGGYEQYF,TGTGCCAGTAGTCCCGGAACAGGGGGCTACGAGCAGTACTTC
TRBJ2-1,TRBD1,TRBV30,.,CAWSTGTGLNEQFF,TGTGCCTGGAGTACTGGGACAGGGCTAAATGAGCAGTTCTTC
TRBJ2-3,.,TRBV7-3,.,CASSLTGGVSTDTQYF,TGTGCCAGCAGCTTAACTGGAGGGGTGAGCACAGATACGCAGTATTTT
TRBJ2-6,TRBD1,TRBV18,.,CASSPRTGDIRANVLTF,TGTGCCAGCTCACCACGAACAGGGGACATCAGGGCCAACGTCCTGACTTTC
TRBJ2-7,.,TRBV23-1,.,CACIGGIYEQYF,TGCGCCTGCATCGGCGGAATCTACGAGCAGTACTTC
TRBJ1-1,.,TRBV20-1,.,CSVILDTEAFF,TGCAGTGTCATCCTAGACACTGAAGCTTTCTTT
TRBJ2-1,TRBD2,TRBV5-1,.,CASSRLAGVRSNEQFF,TGCGCCAGCAGCCGACTAGCGGGAGTTAGAAGCAACGAGCAGTTCTTC
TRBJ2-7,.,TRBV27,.,CASRGRGHEQYF,TGTGCCAGCCGAGGTCGGGGTCACGAGCAGTACTTC
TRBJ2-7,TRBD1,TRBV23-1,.,CASSQGTGVLFWYF,TGCGCCAGCAGTCAAGGGACAGGGGTTCTCTTCTGGTACTTC
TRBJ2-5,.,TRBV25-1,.,CASRDQSTKQYF,TGTGCCAGCAGAGATCAATCTACGAAGCAGTACTTC
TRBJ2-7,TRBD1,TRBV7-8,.,CASSLAVGQGSYEQYF,TGTGCCAGCAGCTTAGCGGTTGGACAGGGCTCCTACGAGCAGTACTTC
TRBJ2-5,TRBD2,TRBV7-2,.,CASSWTSGSSETQYF,TGTGCCAGCAGCTGGACTAGCGGGAGTTCCGAGACCCAGTACTTC
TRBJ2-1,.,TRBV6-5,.,CASSYDMTKSEQFF,TGTGCCAGCAGTTACGATATGACTAAAAGTGAGCAGTTCTTC
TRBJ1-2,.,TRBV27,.,CASGPQLDYGYTF,TGTGCCAGCGGACCCCAGCTCGACTATGGCTACACCTTC
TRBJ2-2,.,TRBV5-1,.,CASTLGPRDTGELFF,TGCGCCAGCACGCTGGGACCAAGAGATACCGGGGAGCTGTTTTTT
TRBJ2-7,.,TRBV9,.,CASRGSGTTDHEQYF,TGTGCCAGCAGGGGATCCGGGACGACGGACCACGAGCAGTACTTC
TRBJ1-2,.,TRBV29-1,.,CSVSPAIYGYTF,TGCAGCGTTTCTCCAGCCATCTATGGCTACACCTTC
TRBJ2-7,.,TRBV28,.,CASSLAGTTTYEQYF,TGTGCCAGCAGTTTAGCCGGGACAACGACCTACGAGCAGTACTTC
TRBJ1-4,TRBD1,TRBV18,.,CASSRESDRGEKLFF,TGTGCCAGCTCACGAGAATCGGACAGGGGTGAAAAACTGTTTTTT
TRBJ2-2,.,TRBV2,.,CASSVGWDFFTGELFF,TGTGCCAGCAGTGTTGGCTGGGATTTTTTTACCGGGGAGCTGTTTTTT
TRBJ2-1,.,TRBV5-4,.,CASHRDNEQFF,TGTGCCAGCCACAGGGACAATGAGCAGTTCTTC
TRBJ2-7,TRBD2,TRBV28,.,CASSPAQAGGPYEQYF,TGTGCCAGCAGCCCCGCCCAGGCGGGAGGACCCTACGAGCAGTACTTC
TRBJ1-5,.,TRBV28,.,CASSLIMGDYSNQPQHF,TGTGCCAGCAGTTTAATCATGGGGGATTATAGCAATCAGCCCCAGCATTTT
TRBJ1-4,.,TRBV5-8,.,CASSYGPHNEKLFF,TGTGCCAGCAGCTATGGACCGCACAATGAAAAACTGTTTTTT
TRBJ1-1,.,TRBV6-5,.,CASSYSRFTEAFF,TGTGCCAGCAGTTACTCGAGGTTTACTGAAGCTTTCTTT
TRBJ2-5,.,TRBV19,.,CASSIGRGWVETQYF,TGTGCCAGTAGTATCGGCAGGGGATGGGTAGAGACCCAGTACTTC
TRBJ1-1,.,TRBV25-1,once,CASSQQGRGHTEAFF,TGTGCCAGCAGTCAACAAGGCAGGGGCCACACTGAAGCTTTCTTT
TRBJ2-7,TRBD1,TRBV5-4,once,CASSLGTGTREQYF,TGTGCCAGCAGCTTAGGGACAGGGACTCGGGAGCAGTACTTC
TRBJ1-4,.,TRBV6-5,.,CASSMTASNEKLFF,TGTGCCAGCTCTATGACAGCCTCTAATGAAAAACTGTTTTTT
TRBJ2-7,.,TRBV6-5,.,CASSYRSSYEQYF,TGTGCCAGCAGTTATAGAAGCTCCTACGAGCAGTACTTC
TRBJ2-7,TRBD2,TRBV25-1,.,CASSEYAGGFEQYF,TGTGCCAGCAGTGAATACGCGGGAGGGTTCGAGCAGTACTTC
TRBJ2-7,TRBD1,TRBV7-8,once,CASSRKTGGEQYF,TGTGCCAGCAGCCGTAAGACAGGGGGCGAGCAGTACTTC
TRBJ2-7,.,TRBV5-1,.,CASRPTAGAPYEQYF,TGCGCCAGCAGACCGACCGCGGGGGCACCCTACGAGCAGTACTTC
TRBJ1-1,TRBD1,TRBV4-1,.,CASSQIPTGTEAFF,TGCGCCAGCAGCCAGATCCCGACAGGGACTGAAGCTTTCTTT
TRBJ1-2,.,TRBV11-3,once,CASSSLLNYGYTF,TGTGCCAGCAGCTCCCTACTGAACTATGGCTACACCTTC
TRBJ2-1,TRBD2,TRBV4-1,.,CASSQVGREPEQFF,TGCGCCAGCAGCCAAGTCGGGCGGGAGCCTGAGCAGTTCTTC
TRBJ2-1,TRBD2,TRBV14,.,CASSQSGRANEQFF,TGTGCCAGCAGCCAGAGCGGGAGAGCGAATGAGCAGTTCTTC
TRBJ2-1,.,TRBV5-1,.,CASSLLAADYNEQFF,TGCGCCAGCAGCTTGCTAGCCGCCGATTACAATGAGCAGTTCTTC
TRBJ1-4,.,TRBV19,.,CASSREGATNEKLFF,TGTGCCAGTAGTAGAGAGGGAGCAACTAATGAAAAACTGTTTTTT
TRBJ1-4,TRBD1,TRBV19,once,CASSTRLKGALGEKLFF,TGTGCCAGTAGTACGCGCCTAAAGGGGGCCTTGGGTGAAAAACTGTTTTTT
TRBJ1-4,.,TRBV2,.,CASGRGNANEKLFF,TGTGCCAGCGGCAGGGGCAACGCTAATGAAAAACTGTTTTTT
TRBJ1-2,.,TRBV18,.,CASSLGQRDGYTF,TGTGCCAGCTCACTCGGACAGCGGGATGGCTACACCTTC
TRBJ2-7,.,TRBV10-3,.,CAISDPLVSYEQYF,TGTGCCATCAGTGACCCTCTCGTTTCCTACGAGCAGTACTTC
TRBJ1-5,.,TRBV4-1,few,CASSPLLTGRNQPQHF,TGCGCCAGCAGCCCCCTTCTCACAGGGCGAAATCAGCCCCAGCATTTT
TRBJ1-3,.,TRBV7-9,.,CASSLGETGNTIYF,TGTGCCAGCAGCTTAGGTGAAACTGGAAACACCATATATTTT
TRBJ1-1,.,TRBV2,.,CATLLGRNTEAFF,TGTGCCACCCTGTTGGGGCGGAACACTGAAGCTTTCTTT
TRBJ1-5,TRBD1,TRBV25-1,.,CASSATGAWQPQHF,TGTGCCAGCAGTGCGACAGGGGCATGGCAGCCCCAGCATTTT
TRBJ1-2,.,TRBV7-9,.,CASSLTLTGTGYGYTF,TGTGCCAGCAGCTTAACACTCACAGGGACTGGGTATGGCTACACCTTC
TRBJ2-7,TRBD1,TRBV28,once,CASGRQGPNEQYF,TGTGCCAGCGGGCGACAGGGGCCTAACGAGCAGTACTTC
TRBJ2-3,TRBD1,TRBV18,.,CASSPRAGQGADTQYF,TGTGCCAGCTCACCACGGGCGGGACAGGGCGCAGATACGCAGTATTTT
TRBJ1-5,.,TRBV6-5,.,CASSKYRGNQPQHF,TGTGCCAGCAGTAAGTACAGGGGCAATCAGCCCCAGCATTTT
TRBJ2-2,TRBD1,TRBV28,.,CASRRDRVGSTGELFF,TGTGCCAGCAGACGGGACAGGGTGGGGAGCACCGGGGAGCTGTTTTTT
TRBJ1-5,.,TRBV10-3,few,CAISELDSDQPQHF,TGTGCCATCAGTGAGTTGGACAGCGATCAGCCCCAGCATTTT
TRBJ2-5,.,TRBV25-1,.,CASSELGTQETQYF,TGTGCCAGCAGTGAATTGGGTACTCAAGAGACCCAGTACTTC
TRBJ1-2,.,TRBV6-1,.,CASSEWSGANYGYTF,TGTGCCAGCAGTGAATGGTCGGGCGCCAACTATGGCTACACCTTC
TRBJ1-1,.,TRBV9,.,CASSVGKPSNTEAFF,TGTGCCAGCAGCGTAGGTAAGCCGAGTAACACTGAAGCTTTCTTT